The T cell receptor (beta chain) described here comes from a study of shared clonotypes between healthy human individuals. Across the study: Each donor had three CD4 naive, three CD4 memory, two CD8 naive and one CD8 memory plate.

V was cut by 2 bases and J by 10 bases, with 9 bases left in between. Looked up from germline, CDR1 is MNHEY and CDR2 is SVGAGI. The CDR3 runs to 13 residues. Samples underwent the assay at deep level. Per the original methods: Junction-only sequences produced by ImmunoSEQ had no quality scores, so filtering differed. Data came from immunoSEQ multiplex PCR; TCRdb stores just in-frame clones and leaves some out. V, J and clone size derive from that table, while D and trimming were established from the DNA sequence. The sample yields under 650,000 clones, 90% to 97% seen once. Study-wide points: The donor pool, a small one, limited the genetic and exposure-history diversity represented.

A word on this clone: Its specificity is unknown.

The TCR comes from a woman aged 25 to 39 in good health. Sample: naive CD4+ T cells sorted from blood. Noted subset: CD45RA+ positively selected. V gene TRBV6-5 combines with J gene TRBJ1-6; D is possibly TRBD1 (5 bases). The CDR3 sequence: CASSYDQGSPLHF. The CDR3 nucleotides are TGTGCCAGCAGTTACGATCAGGGCTCACCCCTCCACTTT.